The 7 T cell receptor beta chains given below trace back to one sample, sequenced in a study of blood T cell repertoires in COVID-19. Assay: immunoSEQ multiplex PCR; the TCRdb copy retains only in-frame clones and omits some. The profile covers under 350,000 clones, with approximately 82% appearing a single time and 4.6% taken by the ten largest. The specimen sequenced was peripheral blood. These receptors all stem from a man in his 60s who had recovered from COVID-19.

The rearrangement joins TRBV19 to TRBJ1-5, with TRBD1 matching over 8 bases. The CDR3 totals 17 residues. Germline assignment: CDR1 LNHDA and CDR2 SQIVND (reference sequence). V was pared by 4 bases and J by 0 bases, with 8 bases of the junction left unmatched. As DNA, the CDR3 is TGTGCCAGTAGTACAACCGGGACAGGCCATAGCAATCAGCCCCAGCATTTT. This gives the protein CASSTTGTGHSNQPQHF.

This clone was detected once. V gene TRBV6-5 combines with J gene TRBJ2-7; perhaps TRBD1 as D (6 bases). The CDR3 contains 13 residues. V was pared by 6 bases and J by 5 bases, with 14 bases between. CDR1 and CDR2 from the germline V gene are MNHEY and SVGAGI. CDR3 nucleotides: TGTGCCAGCAGGTGGGACAAGAGGGACGAGCAGTACTTC. Encoded protein: CASRWDKRDEQYF.

The chain employs TRBV6-6 and TRBJ1-2; the match to TRBD1 covers 7 bases. V lost 7 bases to trimming and J lost 2 bases; unmatched junction nucleotides: 7. This CDR3 is built from 14 residues. The V gene's germline CDR1 is MNHNY and CDR2 SVGAGI (reference sequence). CDR3 coding DNA: TGTGCCAGCAAAAAGGGGGCAGAGAACTATGGCTACACCTTC. Protein product: CASKKGAENYGYTF.

The gene calls are TRBV6-5 and TRBJ2-3; tentatively, D is TRBD2 (6 bases). Germline-derived CDR1 and CDR2 are MNHEY and SVGAGI. The CDR3 is 13 amino acids. The V and J ends lost 8 bases and 0 bases respectively, with 9 bases between them. The CDR3 here is CASLRGSTDTQYF. CDR3 DNA sequence: TGTGCCAGCCTTCGGGGGAGCACAGATACGCAGTATTTT.

The rearrangement uses TRBV3-1 (or the pseudogene TRBV3-2) and TRBJ2-1; D gene unclear. The ends were cut back, 2 bases at V and 0 bases at J, with 8 bases in the middle. The V gene's germline CDR1 is LGHDT and CDR2 YNNKEL (reference sequence). CDR3 length: 15 amino acids. CDR3 sequence reads: CASSQTGDSYNEQFF. In DNA, the CDR3 is TGTGCCAGCAGCCAAACGGGTGACTCCTACAATGAGCAGTTCTTC.

V gene TRBV5-1 combines with J gene TRBJ2-7, with TRBD2 identical over 10 bases. Germline CDR1 SGHRS, CDR2 YFSETQ. This CDR3 has 14 residues. V was clipped by 5 bases and J by 4 bases; unmatched bases: 6. The CDR3 spells CASSPASGSYEQYF. CDR3 nucleotide sequence: TGCGCCAGCAGTCCCGCTAGCGGGAGTTACGAGCAGTACTTC.

This clone has more than one count but fewer than ten. V gene TRBV18 combines with J gene TRBJ1-2; no definite D call. Germline CDR1 is KGHSH and CDR2 is LQKENI. The CDR3 contains 15 residues. Trimming shortened V by 3 bases and J by 10 bases, and 21 bases separated the two germline ends. CDR3 DNA: TGTGCCAGCTCACCTTCCCGGGAGACAACTATGGCCTACACCTTC. Translated: CASSPSRETTMAYTF.